Shown below are 21 T cell receptor beta chains from a single sample sequenced in a study of blood T cell repertoires in COVID-19. Data came from immunoSEQ multiplex PCR; TCRdb stores just in-frame clones and leaves some out. The sample has approximately 85,000 clones, 86% seen once. Sequenced: peripheral blood. The receptor source for this set is a man over 45 with active or convalescent COVID-19.

The chain carries TRBV5-4 and TRBJ1-4, with D maybe TRBD1 (6 bases). Germline V gives CDR1 SGHNT, CDR2 YYREEE (reference sequence). V lost 3 bases, J lost 5 bases, and 14 bases lay in between. The CDR3 contains 15 residues. The CDR3 here is CASSSRQEPNEKLFF. DNA for the CDR3: TGTGCCAGCAGCTCACGACAGGAGCCCAATGAAAAACTGTTTTTT. The full variable domain, its missing parts supplied by reference TRBV5-4 and TRBJ1-4, is ETGVTQSPTHLIKTRGQQVTLRCSSQSGHNTVSWYQQALGQGPQFIFQYYREEENGRGNFPPRFSGLQFPNYSSELNVNALELDDSALYLCASSSRQEPNEKLFFGSGTQLSVL.

V gene TRBV9 combines with J gene TRBJ2-3, with 10 bases identical to TRBD1. From germline, CDR1 is SGDLS and CDR2 YYNGEE. V trimming: 0 bases; J trimming: 6 bases; junction bases outside the gene matches: 4. CDR3 length: 15 residues. The CDR3 DNA reads as TGTGCCAGCAGCGTAGTAGGGACAGGGGTGGATACGCAGTATTTT. Translated, it gives CASSVVGTGVDTQYF.

The rearrangement uses TRBV6-6 and TRBJ1-5, with TRBD1 matching 11 bases. There are 15 residues in the CDR3. Germline V gives CDR1 MNHNY, CDR2 SVGAGI (reference sequence). Trimming cost V 6 bases and J 2 bases; bases outside gene matches: 3. The CDR3 DNA follows: TGTGCCAGCAGGGGGGGACAGGGGGGCAATCAGCCCCAGCATTTT. As protein: CASRGGQGGNQPQHF.

This clone was counted a single time. V gene TRBV20-1 combines with J gene TRBJ2-1; D is perhaps TRBD2 (6 bases). This CDR3 has 13 amino acids. V was pared by 3 bases and J by 4 bases, with 10 bases between. Germline assignment: CDR1 DFQATT and CDR2 SNEGSKA (reference sequence). CDR3 region: CSASPSAYNEQFF. CDR3 DNA: TGCAGTGCTAGTCCTAGCGCGTACAATGAGCAGTTCTTC.

The genes are TRBV6-4 and TRBJ1-2; possible D gene TRBD1, 6 bases. CDR1 and CDR2 (germline): MRHNA, SNTAGT. V was pared by 4 bases and J by 4 bases, with 16 bases between. There are 15 residues in the CDR3. The CDR3 loop reads CASSVERGSGYGYTF. The CDR3 bases are TGTGCCAGCAGTGTAGAGAGGGGGTCGGGCTATGGCTACACCTTC.

The V call is TRBV9, the J call TRBJ2-3; D not resolved. CDR3 length: 14 amino acids. Germline V gives CDR1 SGDLS, CDR2 YYNGEE. The germline V and J ends were trimmed by 1 base and 6 bases, with 12 bases remaining between them. This CDR3 is CASSVRAVTDTQYF. The CDR3 DNA is TGTGCCAGCAGCGTAAGAGCCGTAACGGATACGCAGTATTTT. The full variable domain, completed using reference TRBV9 and TRBJ2-3, is DSGVTQTPKHLITATGQRVTLRCSPRSGDLSVYWYQQSLDQGLQFLIQYYNGEERAKGNILERFSAQQFPDLHSELNLSSLELGDSALYFCASSVRAVTDTQYFGPGTRLTVL.

CDR3 loop: CASTSYVPGAGANVLTF. The CDR3 bases are TGTGCCAGCACCTCCTATGTTCCCGGGGCTGGGGCCAACGTCCTGACTTTC. The J gene is TRBJ2-6, the V gene TRBV7-6; possibly TRBD2 for D (5 bases). The V end was cut by 7 bases, the J end by 2 bases, with 18 bases between. The CDR3 consists of 17 residues. Germline V gene lookup returns CDR1 SGHVS and CDR2 FNYEAQ.

The CDR3 is CASSFRARQPQHF. DNA of the CDR3: TGTGCCAGCAGTTTCCGAGCTCGCCAGCCCCAGCATTTT. The chain uses TRBV27 and TRBJ1-5; unclear D gene. The germline V gene encodes CDR1 MNHEY and CDR2 SMNVEV (reference sequence). The CDR3 has 13 amino acids. V gave up 3 bases and J gave up 7 bases, with 10 bases separating them.

The rearrangement uses TRBV19 and TRBJ1-4, with a tentative D call TRBD1 (6 bases). V was shortened by 4 bases and J by 3 bases, with 12 bases between the two germline ends. The CDR3 runs 15 residues. Germline V lookup: CDR1 LNHDA, CDR2 SQIVND (reference sequence). CDR3 coding DNA: TGTGCCAGTAGTACAAGACAGGCCTCTAATGAAAAACTGTTTTTT. Protein: CASSTRQASNEKLFF.

V and J are TRBV6-5 and TRBJ1-1; the D gene is possibly TRBD1 (6 bases). Germline lookup yields CDR1 MNHEY and CDR2 SVGAGI. The V and J ends lost 8 bases and 5 bases respectively, with 18 bases between them. This CDR3 region has 14 residues. The DNA for the CDR3 is TGTGCCAGCCCTGGGCCAGGGGAAGGGACTGAAGCTTTCTTT. Encoded protein: CASPGPGEGTEAFF.

The J gene is TRBJ2-1, the V gene TRBV4-1; possibly TRBD2 for D (5 bases). V lost 5 bases and J 5 bases, leaving 19 bases between the germline ends. This CDR3 has 16 residues. Germline loops: CDR1 MGHRA, CDR2 YSYEKL. This CDR3 reads CASSSTRRAGNNEQFF. In nucleotides, the CDR3 is TGCGCCAGCAGCTCGACCCGCCGGGCGGGTAACAATGAGCAGTTCTTC.

The genes are TRBV19 and TRBJ2-1, with TRBD1 matching over 7 bases. The CDR3 is 15 amino acids. Unmatched junction bases numbered 15, after V lost 3 bases and J lost 13 bases. The germline gives CDR1 LNHDA, CDR2 SQIVND (reference sequence). The CDR3 is CASSIQRGHSPQQFF. The CDR3 nucleotides are TGTGCCAGTAGTATTCAAAGGGGGCATTCCCCTCAACAGTTCTTC. Supplemented by reference TRBV19 and TRBJ2-1, the full variable domain reads DGGITQSPKYLFRKEGQNVTLSCEQNLNHDAMYWYRQDPGQGLRLIYYSQIVNDFQKGDIAEGYSVSREKKESFPLTVTSAQKNPTAFYLCASSIQRGHSPQQFFGPGTRLTVL.

This clone was counted once. CDR3 sequence reads: CASSLVAQGAGEQYF. CDR3 DNA: TGTGCCAGCAGCTTAGTCGCTCAGGGGGCAGGGGAGCAGTACTTC. The chain couples TRBV11-2 to TRBJ2-7; TRBD1 aligns across 8 bases. V was clipped by 1 base and J by 7 bases; unmatched bases: 9. Per the germline V gene, CDR1 is SGHAT and CDR2 is FQNNGV. The CDR3 totals 15 residues.

In DNA, the CDR3 is TGTGCCAGCAGCTTAACTAGCGGGAGGGCCCGTTTATCGGAGACCCAGTACTTC. It codes for CASSLTSGRARLSETQYF. This chain links TRBV11-2 with TRBJ2-5; the match to TRBD2 covers 13 bases. Germline trimming cut 2 bases from V and 5 bases from J; bases unmatched to any gene: 11. Germline V lookup: CDR1 SGHAT, CDR2 FQNNGV. The CDR3 runs 18 residues. The full variable domain, in which reference TRBV11-2 and TRBJ2-5 provide the parts outside the CDR3, is EAGVAQSPRYKIIEKRQSVAFWCNPISGHATLYWYQQILGQGPKLLIQFQNNGVVDDSQLPKDRFSAERLKGVDSTLKIQPAKLEDSAVYLCASSLTSGRARLSETQYFGPGTRLLVL.

This sequence joins TRBV5-1 and TRBJ2-1; a possible D gene is TRBD1 (5 bases). CDR3 size: 12 residues. V was shortened by 6 bases and J by 8 bases, with 12 bases between the two germline ends. The germline V gene encodes CDR1 SGHRS and CDR2 YFSETQ. CDR3 sequence: CASTPQGDEQFF. DNA of the CDR3: TGCGCCAGCACTCCCCAGGGCGATGAGCAGTTCTTC.

The gene calls are TRBV5-1 and TRBJ1-3; the match to TRBD1 covers 9 bases. Germline V gene sequence: CDR1 SGHRS, CDR2 YFSETQ. The CDR3 consists of 18 residues. The trim removed 0 bases at V and 8 bases at J, leaving 15 bases unmatched. CDR3 nucleotides: TGCGCCAGCAGCTTGGAAATAAGTGGACAGGGGTTACGGGACACCATATATTTT. Translation: CASSLEISGQGLRDTIYF. Together with reference TRBV5-1 and TRBJ1-3, the CDR3 gives the full variable domain: KAGVTQTPRYLIKTRGQQVTLSCSPISGHRSVSWYQQTPGQGLQFLFEYFSETQRNKGNFPGRFSGRQFSNSRSEMNVSTLELGDSALYLCASSLEISGQGLRDTIYFGEGSWLTVV.

The V gene is TRBV19, the J gene TRBJ1-1, with D perhaps matching TRBD1 (6 bases). Trimming cost V 2 bases and J 1 base, with 8 bases left between them. Germline-derived CDR1 and CDR2 are LNHDA and SQIVND (reference sequence). This CDR3 comprises 14 residues. In DNA, the CDR3 is TGTGCCAGTAGTATACTCAGGGGGAACACTGAAGCTTTCTTT. Its protein product is CASSILRGNTEAFF.

V and J are TRBV5-6 and TRBJ2-7; D gene ambiguous. The V gene's germline CDR1 is SGHDT and CDR2 YYEEEE. The V end lost 5 bases, the J end lost 4 bases, and 13 bases lay between the germline ends. This CDR3 region has 13 residues. CDR3 amino acids: CASRNWAGYEQYF. The DNA of the CDR3 is TGTGCCAGCAGAAACTGGGCCGGTTACGAGCAGTACTTC.

The rearrangement uses TRBV2 and TRBJ2-1; D remains ambiguous. Germline V gene lookup returns CDR1 SNHLY and CDR2 FYNNEI. CDR3 length equals 14 residues. V dropped 9 bases and J dropped 0 bases, with 12 bases sitting between them. CDR3: CASTVPSSYNEQFF. The CDR3 nucleotides are TGTGCCAGTACCGTTCCGAGCTCCTACAATGAGCAGTTCTTC.

This clone was observed a single time. The chain links TRBV19 to TRBJ2-1, with 8 bases lining up with TRBD2. CDR3 length: 17 residues. V shed 5 bases and J 2 bases; nucleotides not matched to a gene: 11. Germline-derived CDR1 and CDR2 are LNHDA and SQIVND (reference sequence). The CDR3: CASSSPPSGGPYNEQFF. The CDR3 DNA reads as TGTGCCAGTAGTTCCCCCCCATCGGGAGGGCCCTACAATGAGCAGTTCTTC.

V usage is TRBV7-8 and J usage is TRBJ2-5; 8 bases fit TRBD1. The CDR3 is made up of 15 amino acids. The V gene end was trimmed by 5 bases and the J gene end by 3 bases; junction bases not matched to a gene: 8. Germline assignment: CDR1 SGHVS and CDR2 FQNEAQ. CDR3 loop: CASSPRDRGKETQYF. In DNA form, the CDR3 reads TGTGCCAGCAGCCCCCGTGACAGGGGAAAAGAGACCCAGTACTTC.